This T cell receptor beta chain derives from a study of OX40 agonist ivuxolimab in advanced cancers. Sampling of blood occurred at baseline, cycle 4 day 1, and cycle 7 day 1. This clone was observed a handful of times. Measured with immunoSEQ multiplex PCR; TCRdb has only the in-frame clones, and not every one. The sample holds 90,000 or so clones, about 91% seen once. Specimen: CD4+ or CD8+ T cells sorted from blood, collected in a trial of the OX40 agonist ivuxolimab. The sequence derives from an adult with an advanced solid tumor such as melanoma, head and neck, liver or kidney cancer.

CDR3 nucleotides: TGTGCCAGCAGTCCCGACAGGTTAAATGGCTACACCTTC. Amino acid sequence: CASSPDRLNGYTF. V is TRBV7-9 and J is TRBJ1-2; D is possibly TRBD1 (6 bases). The CDR3 covers 13 residues. V dropped 6 bases and J dropped 6 bases, with 14 bases sitting between them. Germline CDR1 SEHNR, CDR2 FQNEAQ (reference sequence).